The following is a T cell receptor beta chain sequence with its context. This receptor's antigen is unknown. Per-base qualities were not stored, and no clone one base away is much larger. This entry comes from a study of control samples from healthy donors and cancer patients (dated by TCRdb to between 2020 and 2021). Libraries came from the immunoSEQ multiplex PCR assay. TCRdb provides this immuneACCESS table in a form limited to in-frame rearrangements. Some clones are lacking; in checked studies, under half of them reflect an unresolved V gene, and why the rest are absent is not known. This sample holds 100,000 to 150,000 clones; 80% to 95% were observed only once. Roughly 2.7% of the sample comes from the top ten. CDR1 LNHNV and CDR2 YYDKDF are derived from the germline V gene (reference sequence). CDR3 length: 14 amino acids, cysteine to phenylalanine. Here the CDR3 DNA is all that survives: 42 bases in frame from base 1. Ends trimmed: V by 4 bases, J by 2 bases; bases unmatched to a gene: 1.

Source material: blood. This receptor was taken from a man in his late teens or twenties in good health. In this chain, TRBV15 is recombined with TRBJ1-2, with 10 central nucleotides matching TRBD1. The DNA sequence is given as TGTGCCACCAGCACGGGACAGGGGAACTATGGCTACACCTTC. Its protein is CATSTGQGNYGYTF. Here the CDR3 is joined to the reference TRBV15 and TRBJ1-2 genes, and the full variable domain is: DAMVIQNPRYQVTQFGKPVTLSCSQTLNHNVMYWYQQKSSQAPKLLFHYYDKDFNNEADTPDNFQSRRPNTSFCFLDIRSPGLGDTAMYLCATSTGQGNYGYTFGSGTRLTVV.